A selection of T cell receptor beta chains follows, all from one sample in a study of blood T cell repertoires in COVID-19. Generated by immunoSEQ multiplex PCR, the TCRdb table keeps only in-frame clones and is missing some. The sample includes 300,000 to 450,000 clones, around 84% of them seen just once. Specimen: peripheral blood. All receptors come from a human donor with acute or convalescent COVID-19. The donor label of this sample is uncertain. Each CDR3 is given with its conserved first and last residue. The D gene is left open where the match is weak. The listing skips clone size in some rows; elsewhere it reads once, few, many or a size class.

D,size,V,J,DNA,CDR3
TRBD1,-,TRBV11-2,TRBJ2-7,TGTGCCAGCAGCTTAGCGGCTGGGACAGGTTTCCACGAGCAGTACTTC,CASSLAAGTGFHEQYF
-,-,TRBV19,TRBJ1-6,TGTGCCAGTAACGGCAGACTAAATTCACCCCTCCACTTT,CASNGRLNSPLHF
-,-,TRBV5-1,TRBJ2-3,TGCGCCAGCAGCTTGGCCAGGCAGGTTAGAGATACGCAGTATTTT,CASSLARQVRDTQYF
-,-,TRBV28,TRBJ1-5,TGTGCCAGCAGTCCGGCGGGGCCCCAGCATTTT,CASSPAGPQHF
-,few,TRBV11-2,TRBJ1-2,TGTGCCAGCAGCTTAGATGGGGGCACTGGGGGCTACACCTTC,CASSLDGGTGGYTF
-,-,TRBV21-1,TRBJ2-7,TGTGCCAGCAGGGCCCCGGGACTACCCTACTACGAGCAGTACTTC,CASRAPGLPYYEQYF
TRBD1,few,TRBV5-1,TRBJ1-6,TGCGCCAGCAGCTTGGGGGACAGGACAAATTCACCCCTCCACTTT,CASSLGDRTNSPLHF
TRBD1,-,TRBV30,TRBJ1-2,TGTGCCTGGAGCGCCGGTCCTACAGGGGGGAGCGACTATGGCTACACCTTC,CAWSAGPTGGSDYGYTF
-,once,TRBV2,TRBJ1-1,TGTGCCAGCAGGGCCCAGCAGGGCGGGAACACTGAAGCTTTCTTT,CASRAQQGGNTEAFF
TRBD1,few,TRBV6-6,TRBJ1-1,TGTGCCAGCAGTAGGAAGGGGGCGCCGCAGGCCACTGAAGCTTTCTTT,CASSRKGAPQATEAFF
-,-,TRBV10-3,TRBJ1-1,TGTGCCATCAGTCCGACAGCTAACACTGAAGCTTTCTTT,CAISPTANTEAFF
-,-,TRBV5-1,TRBJ2-5,TGCGCCAGCAGCTTGGGGTTGACAGCCCTCCAAGAGACCCAGTACTTC,CASSLGLTALQETQYF
-,-,TRBV9,TRBJ1-3,TGTGCCAGCAGCGTAGGGGGACATATCTCTGGAAACACCATATATTTT,CASSVGGHISGNTIYF
-,-,TRBV28,TRBJ2-7,TGTGCCAGCAGTCGTACAGGAAGAACAGACTACGAGCAGTACTTC,CASSRTGRTDYEQYF
-,-,TRBV20-1,TRBJ1-1,TGCAGTACGAAGCGGAACACTGAAGCTTTCTTT,CSTKRNTEAFF
-,-,TRBV4-1,TRBJ1-1,TGCGCCAGCAGCCTACAGGGTAACACTGAAGCTTTCTTT,CASSLQGNTEAFF
-,-,TRBV18,TRBJ1-1,TGTGCCAGCTCACCACTACAGAACACTGAAGCTTTCTTT,CASSPLQNTEAFF
-,few,TRBV5-1,TRBJ2-6,TGCGCCAGCAGTGGGGGCTACAGCTCTGGGGCCAACGTCCTGACTTTC,CASSGGYSSGANVLTF
TRBD1,-,TRBV5-1,TRBJ1-2,TGCGCCAGCAGCTTGGGTCATGACAGGGGTGGAGGCTACACCTTC,CASSLGHDRGGGYTF
-,-,TRBV10-3,TRBJ1-3,TGTGCCATCAAAGGCAGGAATGAGAACACCATATATTTT,CAIKGRNENTIYF
TRBD1,-,TRBV2,TRBJ1-3,TGTGCCAGCAGGGACAGGGGGCGCGTCGTTCCTGGAAACACCATATATTTT,CASRDRGRVVPGNTIYF
-,-,TRBV30,TRBJ1-2,TGTGCCTGGAGTGTCCTAGGAGCAAACTATGGCTACACCTTC,CAWSVLGANYGYTF
TRBD1,-,TRBV10-1,TRBJ2-6,TGCGCCAGCAGTGGCCAGGGGGCAACTGGGGCCAACGTCCTGACTTTC,CASSGQGATGANVLTF
TRBD2,-,TRBV9,TRBJ2-2,TGTGCCAGCAGCGTAGGACTAGCGCGAAACACCGGGGAGCTGTTTTTT,CASSVGLARNTGELFF
-,-,TRBV6-5,TRBJ1-2,TGTGCCAGCAGTTACTCAACAGGGAAGATAGGTGGCTACACCTTC,CASSYSTGKIGGYTF
TRBD1,-,TRBV30,TRBJ2-3,TGTGCCTTGGACAGGAGCACAGATACGCAGTATTTT,CALDRSTDTQYF